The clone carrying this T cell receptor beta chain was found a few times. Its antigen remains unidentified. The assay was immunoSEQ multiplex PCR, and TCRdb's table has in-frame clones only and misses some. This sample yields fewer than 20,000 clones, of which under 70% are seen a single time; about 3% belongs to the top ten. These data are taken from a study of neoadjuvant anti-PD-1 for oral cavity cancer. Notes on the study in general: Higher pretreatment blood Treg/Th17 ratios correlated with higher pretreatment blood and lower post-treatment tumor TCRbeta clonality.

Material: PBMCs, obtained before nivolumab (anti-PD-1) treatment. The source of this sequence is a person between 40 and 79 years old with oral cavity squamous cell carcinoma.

The CDR3 protein is CASRELAGEYYEQYF. The CDR3, as DNA: TGTGCCAGCAGAGAACTAGCGGGAGAATACTACGAGCAGTACTTC. This rearrangement joins TRBV4-2 to TRBJ2-7; 11 bases line up with TRBD2. Germline assignment: CDR1 LGHNA and CDR2 YNFKEQ. V was clipped by 6 bases and J by 3 bases; unmatched bases: 7. This CDR3 has 15 amino acids.